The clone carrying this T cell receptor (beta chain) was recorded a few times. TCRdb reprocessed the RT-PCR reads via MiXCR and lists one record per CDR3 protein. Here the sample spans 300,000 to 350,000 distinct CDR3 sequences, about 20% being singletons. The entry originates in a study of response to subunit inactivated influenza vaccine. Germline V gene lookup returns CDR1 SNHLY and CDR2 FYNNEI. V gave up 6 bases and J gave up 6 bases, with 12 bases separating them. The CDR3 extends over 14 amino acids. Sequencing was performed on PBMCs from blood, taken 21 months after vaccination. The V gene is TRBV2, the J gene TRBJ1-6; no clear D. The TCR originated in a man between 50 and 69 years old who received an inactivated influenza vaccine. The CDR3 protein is CASRWSDVNSPLHF. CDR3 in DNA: TGTGCCAGCAGATGGTCAGACGTTAATTCACCCCTCCACTTT.